This T cell receptor (beta chain) originates from a study of T cell repertoires in cytomegalovirus infection. TCRdb re-called the reads through MiXCR, storing one row per CDR3 protein. The sample holds around 900,000 distinct CDR3 sequences, approximately 31% seen once. This clonotype was seen a single time. Its target is unknown. The CDR3 runs 20 residues. CDR1 is LNHNV, CDR2 YYDKDF, per germline (reference sequence). V gave up 0 bases and J gave up 1 base; unmatched junction bases: 15. The rearrangement uses TRBV15 and TRBJ1-1; 9 nucleotides agree with TRBD1. This clonotype was obtained from a human donor in good health (CMV status not recorded). Some clones in this sample may be carry-over from other donors' samples. Sample: cultured CD8+ T cells from PBMCs, taken from culture after CMV antigen stimulation. The CDR3: CATSREVLQQGARTNTEAFF. CDR3 nucleotides: TGTGCCACCAGCAGAGAAGTTTTACAACAGGGGGCGCGGACGAACACTGAAGCTTTCTTT.